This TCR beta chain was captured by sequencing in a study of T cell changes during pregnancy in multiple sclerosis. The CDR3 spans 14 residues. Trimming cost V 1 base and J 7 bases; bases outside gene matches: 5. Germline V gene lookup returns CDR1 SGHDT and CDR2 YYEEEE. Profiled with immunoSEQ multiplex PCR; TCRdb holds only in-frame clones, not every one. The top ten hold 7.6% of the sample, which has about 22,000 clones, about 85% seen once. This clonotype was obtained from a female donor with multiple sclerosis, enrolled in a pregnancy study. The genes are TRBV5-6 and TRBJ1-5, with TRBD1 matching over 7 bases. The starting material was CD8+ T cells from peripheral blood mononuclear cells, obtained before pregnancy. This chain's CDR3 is CASSLSPGGQPQHF. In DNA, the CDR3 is TGTGCCAGCAGCTTGTCGCCAGGGGGACAGCCCCAGCATTTT.